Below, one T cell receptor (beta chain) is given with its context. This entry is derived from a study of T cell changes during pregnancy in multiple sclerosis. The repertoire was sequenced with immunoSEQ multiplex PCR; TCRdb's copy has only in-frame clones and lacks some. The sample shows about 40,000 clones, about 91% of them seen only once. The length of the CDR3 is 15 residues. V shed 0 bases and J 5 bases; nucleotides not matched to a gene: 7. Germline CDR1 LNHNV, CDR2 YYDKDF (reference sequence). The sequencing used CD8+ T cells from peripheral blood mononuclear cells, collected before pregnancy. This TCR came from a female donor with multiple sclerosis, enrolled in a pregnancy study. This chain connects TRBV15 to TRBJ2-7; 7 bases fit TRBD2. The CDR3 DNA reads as TGTGCCACCAGCAGAGAGGGGGGGGGTTTGGACGAGCAGTACTTC. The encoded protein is CATSREGGGLDEQYF.